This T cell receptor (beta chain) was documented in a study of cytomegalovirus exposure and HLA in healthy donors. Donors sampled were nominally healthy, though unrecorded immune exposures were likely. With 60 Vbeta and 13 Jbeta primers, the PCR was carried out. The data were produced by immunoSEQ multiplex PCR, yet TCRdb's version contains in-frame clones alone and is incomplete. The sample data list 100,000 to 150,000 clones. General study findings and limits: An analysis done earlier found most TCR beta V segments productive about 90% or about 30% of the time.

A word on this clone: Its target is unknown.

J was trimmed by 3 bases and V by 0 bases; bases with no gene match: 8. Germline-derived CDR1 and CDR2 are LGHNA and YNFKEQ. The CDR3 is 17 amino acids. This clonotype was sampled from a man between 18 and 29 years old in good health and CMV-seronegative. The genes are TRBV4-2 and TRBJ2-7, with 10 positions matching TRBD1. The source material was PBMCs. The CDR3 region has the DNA TGTGCCAGCAGCCAAGATCTCAGGACAGGGGGATTCTACGAGCAGTACTTC. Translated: CASSQDLRTGGFYEQYF.